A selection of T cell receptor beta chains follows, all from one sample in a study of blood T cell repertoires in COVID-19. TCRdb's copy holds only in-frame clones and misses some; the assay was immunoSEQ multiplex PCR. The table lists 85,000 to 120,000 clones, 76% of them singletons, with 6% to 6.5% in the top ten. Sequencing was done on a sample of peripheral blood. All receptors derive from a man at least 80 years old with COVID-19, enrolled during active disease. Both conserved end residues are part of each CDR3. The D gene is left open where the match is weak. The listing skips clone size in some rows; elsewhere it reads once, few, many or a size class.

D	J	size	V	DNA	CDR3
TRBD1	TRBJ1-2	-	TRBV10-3	TGTGCCATCAGTGAGTCGGGGACAGGGAACTATAGAAAGGGTGGCTACACCTTC	CAISESGTGNYRKGGYTF
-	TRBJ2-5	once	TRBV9	TGTGCCAGCAGCGTAGAGGTGATAGCGGTTACCCAGTACTTC	CASSVEVIAVTQYF
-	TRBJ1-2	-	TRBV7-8	TGTGCCAGCAGCTTAGAACTTGCTCCTCTCTATGGCTACACCTTC	CASSLELAPLYGYTF
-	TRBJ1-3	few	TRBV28	TGTGCCAGCAGTTTATCGGGGTTCACCGGAAACACCATATATTTT	CASSLSGFTGNTIYF
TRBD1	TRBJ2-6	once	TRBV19	TGTGCCAGTAGGCCCGGGACAGGGGTCTTGCGATTATCTGGGGCCAACGTCCTGACTTTC	CASRPGTGVLRLSGANVLTF
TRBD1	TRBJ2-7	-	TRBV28	TGTGCCAGTAGGACAGGGAGAAACGAGCAGTACTTC	CASRTGRNEQYF
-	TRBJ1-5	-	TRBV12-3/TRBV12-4	TGTGCCAGCAGTTGGGGAAGGGGTCAGCCCCAGCATTTT	CASSWGRGQPQHF
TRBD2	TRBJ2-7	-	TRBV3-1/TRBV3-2	TGTGCCAGCAGCCTCCGCGAACACCCGACTAGCGGGAACGACGAGCAGTACTTC	CASSLREHPTSGNDEQYF
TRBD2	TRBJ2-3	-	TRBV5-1	TGCGCCAGCAGCTTCCTAGCGGGGCGCACAGATACGCAGTATTTT	CASSFLAGRTDTQYF
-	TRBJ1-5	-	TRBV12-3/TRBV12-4	TGTGCCAGCAGTTTACGGGTACCTCAGCCCCAGCATTTT	CASSLRVPQPQHF
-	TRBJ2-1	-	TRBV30	TGTGCCTGGGGTGAGGGAGTGGGCATCAATGAGCAGTTCTTC	CAWGEGVGINEQFF
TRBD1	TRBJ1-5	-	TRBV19	TGTGCCAGTAGCAAATCCGGGACAGGGAGATATCAGCCCCAGCATTTT	CASSKSGTGRYQPQHF
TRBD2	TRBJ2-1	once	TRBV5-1	TGCGCCAGCAGCTTGGGTGTGACTAGCGCATACAATGAGCAGTTCTTC	CASSLGVTSAYNEQFF
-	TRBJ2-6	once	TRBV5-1	TGCGCCAGCAGCTTGGCAGGGCCTCGCTCTGGGGCCAACGTCCTGACTTTC	CASSLAGPRSGANVLTF
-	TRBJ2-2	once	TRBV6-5	TGTGCCAGCAGTTACCTTCCGGGACAATACACCGGGGAGCTGTTTTTT	CASSYLPGQYTGELFF
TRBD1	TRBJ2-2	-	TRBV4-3	TGCGCCAGCAGCCAGGGGACAGGGCCTAACACCGGGGAGCTGTTTTTT	CASSQGTGPNTGELFF
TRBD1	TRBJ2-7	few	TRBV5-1	TGCGCCAGCAGCTCGGGACAGGCCTGGCTCGAGCAGTACTTC	CASSSGQAWLEQYF
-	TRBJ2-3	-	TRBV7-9	TGTGCCAGCAGCTTCGGGTACCTAAGCACAGATACGCAGTATTTT	CASSFGYLSTDTQYF
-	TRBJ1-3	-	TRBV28	TGTGCCAGCAGTCTAGCAACAATAAAAGGAAGACACTCTGGAAACACCATATATTTT	CASSLATIKGRHSGNTIYF
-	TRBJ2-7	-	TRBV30	TGTGCCTGGAGTGATACAGAGAAGACAAGATTTTACGAGCAGTACTTC	CAWSDTEKTRFYEQYF
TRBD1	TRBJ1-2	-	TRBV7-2	TGTGCCAGCAGCTTAGCCTTTCAGGGGGGTCTTAACTATGGCTACACCTTC	CASSLAFQGGLNYGYTF
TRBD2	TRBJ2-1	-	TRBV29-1	TGCAGCGTTGGATTAGCGGGAGGGCCGAGGATATCCTACAATGAGCAGTTCTTC	CSVGLAGGPRISYNEQFF
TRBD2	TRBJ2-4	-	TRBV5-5	TGTGCCAGCAGCTTGGGGGAGGGGATCTCTTTAGCCAAAAACATTCAGTACTTC	CASSLGEGISLAKNIQYF
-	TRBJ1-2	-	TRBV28	TGTGCCAGCAGGTCTCTTTTAGATGGCTACACCTTC	CASRSLLDGYTF
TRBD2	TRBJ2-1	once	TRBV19	TGTGCCAGTAGTATAGATGGGACTAGCGGGACTTACAATGAGCAGTTCTTC	CASSIDGTSGTYNEQFF
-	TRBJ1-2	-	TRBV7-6	TGTGCCAGCAGCTTAGCGCTGTCAGGGAATGGCTACACCTTC	CASSLALSGNGYTF
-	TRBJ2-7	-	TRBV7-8	TGTGCCAGCACCTCTAGGGCTGACAGCTACGAGCAGTACTTC	CASTSRADSYEQYF
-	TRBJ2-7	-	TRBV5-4	TGTGCCAGCAGCTTGGCCTTAGCGGTTTCCTACGAGCAGTACTTC	CASSLALAVSYEQYF